This entry is about one T cell receptor beta chain. Its antigen is still unknown. One base away there is no much larger clone; base qualities are not given. The germline V end is reduced by 6 bases and the J end by 2 bases; junction bases left unmatched: 8. From cysteine to phenylalanine, the CDR3 is 14 amino acids long. The only DNA kept is the CDR3, 42 bases in frame from the first base. CDR1 and CDR2, per the germline V gene, are SQVTM and ANQGSEA. This sample was included in a study of shared clonotypes between healthy human individuals (TCRdb year 2020). Study-wide context: Two women and three men aged 18 to 49 years were included in the cohort. For each donor, three plates each were used for CD4 naive and CD4 memory, two plates were used for CD8 naive, and one plate was used for CD8 memory. Blood TCR repertoires of five healthy adults were deeply sequenced to estimate repertoire size and the extent of clonotype sharing between individuals. Different laboratories and diverse techniques were used to prepare libraries and sequence TCR repertoires, to increase sequencing depth and limit assay-specific biases. Per donor, leukapheresis produced somewhere between about 0.9 and 9 billion PBMCs.

What the research found in general, with its limitations: Pairwise subsampling led to the expectation that sequencing depth would affect the degree of clonotype sharing among donors. Compared with non-shared clonotypes, clonotypes shared by all four sorted-subset donors had higher generation probabilities. Naive subsets generally had larger estimated clonotype richness than memory subsets did. Even with the large sequencing depth, rarefaction of the sorted-subset datasets indicated that sequencing was incomplete. Sharing across a handful of donors was observed for about 5% of naive CD4, 3.5% of naive CD8, about 2.5% of memory CD4, and about 0.38% of memory CD8 clonotypes. The small number of donors limited the genetic and exposure-history diversity represented. Sampling was limited to blood, and TCR repertoires in tissue likely differ from TCR repertoires in blood.

Using the deep immunoSEQ assay, TCR CDR3 regions were amplified from genomic DNA by multiplex PCR. Extracted genomic DNA from each cell subset was distributed evenly across all wells of several immunoSEQ 96-well plates, and each plate was treated as a replicate. For sorted subsets, each replicate PCR was loaded with approximately 190 ng genomic DNA, equivalent to 32,000 or so T cell genomes. The purified libraries were quantified using a Qubit 3.0 fluorometer, sized with a Bioanalyzer 2100, and then quantified again using the KAPA Library Quantification kit. Every immunoSEQ 96-well plate was sequenced on a separate single-read 150-cycle Illumina NextSeq 550 flow cell. The paper's data handling went like this. Because the immunoSEQ output held only junctional sequences and lacked quality scores, the filtering could not match the filtering applied to full-length reads. Sequences were annotated with PyIR, a Python wrapper for IgBLAST v1.9, and V/J genes and CDR3 were assigned using IMGT germline references. Any read was removed if the V/J assignment was weak (E-value above 1e-6), the CDR3 was missing, or the read contained stop codons, out-of-frame junctions, or ambiguous translated residues. A V3J clonotype was defined by an identical inferred V gene, J gene, and CDR3 amino acid sequence. Percentage overlap between repertoires was computed as shared unique clonotypes divided by the size of the smaller repertoire. Repertoire richness was assessed with RTK rarefaction, the Chao1 estimator, and Recon v2.1 estimates of unobserved clonotypes. OLGA was used to compute generation probabilities for all TCRbeta clonotypes that the gDNA method yielded from a few donors. Not all clones reach the TCRdb copy of this immuneACCESS table, which keeps in-frame sequences only. Checked studies attribute under half of the gap to unresolved V genes and leave the rest unexplained. The DNA gave D and trimming, while V, J and clone size come from that table. Here the sample has more than 2 million clones; under 97% occur a single time. The ten most abundant clones make up 0.13% of the sample.

Donors were healthy HIV-negative adults with no recently reported acute infections or vaccinations. Every donor was a Caucasian adult living in Nashville, Tennessee, USA. Magnetic negative selection was used to enrich CD4+ T cells, after which naive cells were positively selected on CD45RA and the negative fraction became the memory subset. Blood was obtained by leukapheresis, after which PBMCs were separated by Ficoll-Histopaque density gradient centrifugation and cryopreserved in liquid nitrogen vapor phase. Analytical flow cytometry was used to check the purity and quantity of each magnetically sorted T cell population. Each sorted fraction had its genomic DNA isolated and then quantified by UV absorbance on a Nanodrop 2000c.

The V and J segments used are TRBV29-1 and TRBJ2-5, and 8 junction bases match TRBD1. This TCR was recovered from a man between 18 and 35 years old in good health. What was sequenced was naive CD4+ T cells sorted from blood. The sample's cell subset or site label, in plain terms: CD45RA+ positively selected. The CDR3: CSVARGLGQETQYF. The sequence in DNA is TGCAGCGTCGCCAGGGGGCTAGGACAAGAGACCCAGTACTTC. Supplemented by the reference TRBV29-1 and TRBJ2-5 proteins around the CDR3, the complete variable domain is SAVISQKPSRDICQRGTSLTIQCQVDSQVTMMFWYRQQPGQSLTLIATANQGSEATYESGFVIDKFPISRPNLTFSTLTVSNMSPEDSSIYLCSVARGLGQETQYFGPGTRLLVL.